This paragraph covers one T cell receptor (beta chain) sequence. The source of the sample is a study of T cells after yellow fever vaccination. TCR cDNA, made by 5'RACE template switching, carried an added universal primer site and UMIs. TCRdb used MiXCR to reprocess the 5' RACE reads, holding one entry per CDR3 protein. This repertoire shows around 160,000 distinct CDR3 sequences, under 7.5% found once; its top ten account for 2.5% to 3%. Trimming removed 6 bases at V and 5 bases at J, with 15 bases between. Germline values: CDR1 SGHTA, CDR2 FQGNSA. The CDR3 covers 14 residues. J is TRBJ2-3 and V is TRBV7-2, with D maybe TRBD2 (7 bases). This clonotype was obtained from a man aged 18 to 30 who received the YFV17D yellow fever vaccine. The sequencing used CD4+ T cells sorted from PBMCs, collected 5 to 6 days after the first yellow fever vaccination. In DNA, the CDR3 is TGTGCCAGCAGGGCACTGCGGGGGCTAGATACGCAGTATTTT. Encoded protein: CASRALRGLDTQYF.